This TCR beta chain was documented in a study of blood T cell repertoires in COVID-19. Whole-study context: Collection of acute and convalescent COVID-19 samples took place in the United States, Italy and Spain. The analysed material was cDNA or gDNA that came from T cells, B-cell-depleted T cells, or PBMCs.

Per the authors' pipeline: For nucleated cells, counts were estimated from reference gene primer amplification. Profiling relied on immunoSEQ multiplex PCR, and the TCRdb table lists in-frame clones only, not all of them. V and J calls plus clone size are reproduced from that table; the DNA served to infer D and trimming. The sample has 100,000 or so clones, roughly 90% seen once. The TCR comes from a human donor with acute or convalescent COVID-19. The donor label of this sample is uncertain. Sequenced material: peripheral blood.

The CDR3 loop reads CASSPQEDSSGNTIYF. The DNA for the CDR3 is TGTGCCAGCTCACCACAAGAGGATAGCTCTGGAAACACCATATATTTT. The rearrangement joins TRBV18 to TRBJ1-3; the D is unclear. From germline, CDR1 is KGHSH and CDR2 LQKENI. This CDR3 is built from 16 residues. V was cut by 1 base and J by 0 bases, with 10 bases left in between. The variable domain in full, completed from reference TRBV18 and TRBJ1-3, reads NAGVMQNPRHLVRRRGQEARLRCSPMKGHSHVYWYRQLPEEGLKFMVYLQKENIIDESGMPKERFSAEFPKEGPSILRIQQVVRGDSAAYFCASSPQEDSSGNTIYFGEGSWLTVV.